The 6 T cell receptor beta chains in this list originate from one sample, sequenced in a study of T cells in Graves' hyperthyroidism and ophthalmopathy. Amplified TCR beta CDR3 regions came from RNA transcripts. First-round RT-PCR of the TCR CDR3 relied on the HTBI primer set. One entry per CDR3 protein results from TCRdb running MiXCR on the multiplex PCR reads. The sample yields roughly 650,000 distinct CDR3 sequences, 16% seen once. Sequenced: blood. All receptors come from a woman between 40 and 50 years old with Graves' ophthalmopathy.

This clonotype has at least ten counts. At one of its ends the junction is not consistent with the germline gene, which may arise from a read error. This rearrangement joins TRBV12-3 or TRBV12-4 to TRBJ2-1; D remains ambiguous. This CDR3 has 12 residues. CDR3 region: CASSQVYSEQFF. Written as DNA, the CDR3 is TGTGCCAGCAGCCAGGTTTACAGTGAGCAGTTCTTC.

The genes are TRBV28 and TRBJ1-3, with D uncertain. Germline V gives CDR1 MDHEN, CDR2 SYDVKM. This CDR3 spans 14 amino acids. Trimming cost V 2 bases and J 3 bases, with 8 bases left between them. This CDR3 reads CASSLGRVGNTIYF. Written as DNA, the CDR3 is TGTGCCAGCAGTTTAGGACGGGTTGGAAACACCATATATTTT.

This clonotype was counted at least ten times. The chain recombines TRBV29-1 with TRBJ2-3, with 8 nucleotides matching TRBD2. The CDR3 loop spans 14 amino acids. The germline V gene encodes CDR1 SQVTM and CDR2 ANQGSEA. V lost 4 bases and J lost 2; bases outside the gene matches: 5. The CDR3: CSVATSGATDTQYF. The CDR3 coding sequence is TGCAGCGTTGCTACTAGCGGAGCCACAGATACGCAGTATTTT.

This clonotype was counted many times. The rearrangement joins TRBV6-1 to TRBJ2-5, with TRBD1 matching over 7 bases. Germline V gene lookup returns CDR1 MNHNS and CDR2 SASEGT. The CDR3 contains 15 residues. V lost 5 bases to trimming and J lost 7 bases; unmatched junction nucleotides: 13. The DNA of the CDR3 is TGTGCCAGCAGTTGGGACAGAGGTCAAGGGGCGACCCAGTACTTC. It encodes CASSWDRGQGATQYF.

This clonotype was seen ten or more times. This rearrangement joins TRBV2 to TRBJ2-4; D is uncertain. Deletions cut 6 bases from V and 0 bases from J, with 15 bases between. The CDR3 is 16 residues long. Germline CDR1 reads SNHLY; CDR2 reads FYNNEI. In DNA form, the CDR3 reads TGTGCCAGCAGCGCCTGGCAGACCTTAGCCAAAAACATTCAGTACTTC. Amino acid sequence: CASSAWQTLAKNIQYF.

This clonotype was seen ten or more times. This sequence joins TRBV2 and TRBJ2-5; D not certain. V was clipped by 8 bases and J by 4 bases, with 20 bases between them. The V gene's germline CDR1 is SNHLY and CDR2 FYNNEI. The CDR3 has 15 residues. Written as DNA, the CDR3 is TGTGCCAGCCCGACCGACCGTGAAGGGCGAGAGACCCAGTACTTC. This encodes CASPTDREGRETQYF.